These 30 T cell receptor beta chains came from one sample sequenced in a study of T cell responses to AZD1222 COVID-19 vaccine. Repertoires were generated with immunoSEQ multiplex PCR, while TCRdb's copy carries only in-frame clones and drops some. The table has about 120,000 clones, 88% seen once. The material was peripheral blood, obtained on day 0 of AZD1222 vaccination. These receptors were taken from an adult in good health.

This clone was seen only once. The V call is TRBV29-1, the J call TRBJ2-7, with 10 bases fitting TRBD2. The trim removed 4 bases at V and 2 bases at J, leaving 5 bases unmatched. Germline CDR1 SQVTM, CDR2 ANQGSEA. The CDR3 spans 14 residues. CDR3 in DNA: TGCAGCGTTGGGCGGACTAGCGGTACCTACGAGCAGTACTTC. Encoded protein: CSVGRTSGTYEQYF.

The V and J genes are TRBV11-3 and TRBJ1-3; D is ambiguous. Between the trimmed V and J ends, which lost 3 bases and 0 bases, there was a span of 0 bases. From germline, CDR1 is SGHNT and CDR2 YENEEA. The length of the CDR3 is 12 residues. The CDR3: CASSFSGNTIYF. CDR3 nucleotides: TGTGCCAGCAGCTTCTCTGGAAACACCATATATTTT. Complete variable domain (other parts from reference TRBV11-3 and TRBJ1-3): EAGVVQSPRYKIIEKKQPVAFWCNPISGHNTLYWYLQNLGQGPELLIRYENEEAVDDSQLPKDRFSAERLKGVDSTLKIQPAELGDSAVYLCASSFSGNTIYFGEGSWLTVV.

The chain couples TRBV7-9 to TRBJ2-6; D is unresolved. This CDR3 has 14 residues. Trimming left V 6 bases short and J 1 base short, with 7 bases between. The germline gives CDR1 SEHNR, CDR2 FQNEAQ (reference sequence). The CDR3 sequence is CASRQISGANVLTF. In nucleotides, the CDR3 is TGTGCCAGCAGGCAAATTTCTGGGGCCAACGTCCTGACTTTC.

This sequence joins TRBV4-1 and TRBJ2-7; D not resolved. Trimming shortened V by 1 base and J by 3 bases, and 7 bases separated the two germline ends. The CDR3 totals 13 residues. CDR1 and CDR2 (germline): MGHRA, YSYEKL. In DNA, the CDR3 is TGCGCCAGCAGCCAAGCTAGGAACTACGAGCAGTACTTC. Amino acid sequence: CASSQARNYEQYF.

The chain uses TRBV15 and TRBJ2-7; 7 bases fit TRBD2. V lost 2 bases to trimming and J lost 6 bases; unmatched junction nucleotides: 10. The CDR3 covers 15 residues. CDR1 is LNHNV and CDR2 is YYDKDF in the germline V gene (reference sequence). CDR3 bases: TGTGCCACCAGCAGACCCCCGGGCGGGGGAAGCGAGCAGTACTTC. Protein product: CATSRPPGGGSEQYF.

CDR3 region: CASSSPRQFVYGYTF. CDR3 nucleotide sequence: TGTGCCAGCAGTTCTCCCCGGCAGTTCGTCTATGGCTACACCTTC. This chain connects TRBV6-5 to TRBJ1-2; D ambiguous. Trimming cost V 4 bases and J 4 bases, with 16 bases left between them. Looked up from germline, CDR1 is MNHEY and CDR2 is SVGAGI. The CDR3 length is 15 residues.

The CDR3 is CASSFKGGNQPQHF. CDR3 coding DNA: TGTGCCAGCAGCTTCAAGGGAGGTAATCAGCCCCAGCATTTT. The chain is built from TRBV21-1 and TRBJ1-5. TRBV21-1 is a pseudogene segment. CDR3 length equals 14 residues.

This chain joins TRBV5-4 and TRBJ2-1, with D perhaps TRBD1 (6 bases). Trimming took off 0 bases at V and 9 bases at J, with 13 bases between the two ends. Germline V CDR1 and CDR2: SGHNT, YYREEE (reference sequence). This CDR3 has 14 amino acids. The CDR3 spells CASSLDRTGSEQFF. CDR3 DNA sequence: TGTGCCAGCAGCTTGGATCGTACAGGGAGTGAGCAGTTCTTC.

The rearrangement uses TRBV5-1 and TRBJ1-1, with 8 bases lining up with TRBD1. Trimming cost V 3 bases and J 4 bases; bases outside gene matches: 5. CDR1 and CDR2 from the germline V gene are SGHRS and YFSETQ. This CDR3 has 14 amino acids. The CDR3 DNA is TGCGCCAGCAGCTGGGGACAGGTGAGCACTGAAGCTTTCTTT. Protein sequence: CASSWGQVSTEAFF. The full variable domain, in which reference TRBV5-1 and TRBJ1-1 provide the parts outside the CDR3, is KAGVTQTPRYLIKTRGQQVTLSCSPISGHRSVSWYQQTPGQGLQFLFEYFSETQRNKGNFPGRFSGRQFSNSRSEMNVSTLELGDSALYLCASSWGQVSTEAFFGQGTRLTVV.

The CDR3 reads CASSVGGRDGYTF. CDR3 DNA: TGTGCCAGCAGCGTGGGGGGGCGCGATGGCTACACCTTC. This chain links TRBV6-5 with TRBJ1-2, with D possibly TRBD1 on 6 matching bases. The V end was cut by 6 bases, the J end by 6 bases, with 14 bases between. This CDR3 has 13 residues. Germline-derived CDR1 and CDR2 are MNHEY and SVGAGI.

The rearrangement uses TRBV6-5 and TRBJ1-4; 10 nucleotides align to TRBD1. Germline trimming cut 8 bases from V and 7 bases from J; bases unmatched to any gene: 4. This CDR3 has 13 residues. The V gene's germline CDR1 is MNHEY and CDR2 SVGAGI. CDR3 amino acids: CASGRDRGEKLFF. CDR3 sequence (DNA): TGTGCCAGCGGCCGGGACAGGGGTGAAAAACTGTTTTTT.

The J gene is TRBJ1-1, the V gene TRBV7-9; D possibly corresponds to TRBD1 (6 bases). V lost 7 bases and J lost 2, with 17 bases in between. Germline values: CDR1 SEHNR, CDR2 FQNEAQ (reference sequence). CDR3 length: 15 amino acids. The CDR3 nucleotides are TGTGCCAGCACCGTTGGACAGCGCGATAACACTGAAGCTTTCTTT. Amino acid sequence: CASTVGQRDNTEAFF. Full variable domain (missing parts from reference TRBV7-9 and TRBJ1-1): DTGVSQNPRHKITKRGQNVTFRCDPISEHNRLYWYRQTLGQGPEFLTYFQNEAQLEKSRLLSDRFSAERPKGSFSTLEIQRTEQGDSAMYLCASTVGQRDNTEAFFGQGTRLTVV.

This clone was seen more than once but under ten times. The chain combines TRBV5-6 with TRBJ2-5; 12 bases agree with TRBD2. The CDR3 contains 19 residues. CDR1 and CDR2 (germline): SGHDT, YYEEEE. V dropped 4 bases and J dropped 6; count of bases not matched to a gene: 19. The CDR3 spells CASSPFPPSGRAVSKTQYF. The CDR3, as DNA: TGTGCCAGCAGCCCCTTCCCCCCTAGCGGGAGGGCCGTTTCAAAGACCCAGTACTTC.

This CDR3 reads CASSSRQENYNEQFF. The CDR3 bases are TGTGCCAGCAGTTCGCGGCAGGAAAACTACAATGAGCAGTTCTTC. The chain joins TRBV27 to TRBJ2-1; D is undetermined. There are 15 residues in the CDR3. Trimming shortened V by 4 bases and J by 3 bases, and 13 bases separated the two germline ends. Germline-derived CDR1 and CDR2 are MNHEY and SMNVEV (reference sequence).

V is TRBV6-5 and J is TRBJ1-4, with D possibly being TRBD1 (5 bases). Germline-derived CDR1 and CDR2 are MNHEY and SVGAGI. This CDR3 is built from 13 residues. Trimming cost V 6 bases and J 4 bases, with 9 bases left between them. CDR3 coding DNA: TGTGCCAGCAGCCCGGGACTTAATGAAAAACTGTTTTTT. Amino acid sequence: CASSPGLNEKLFF.

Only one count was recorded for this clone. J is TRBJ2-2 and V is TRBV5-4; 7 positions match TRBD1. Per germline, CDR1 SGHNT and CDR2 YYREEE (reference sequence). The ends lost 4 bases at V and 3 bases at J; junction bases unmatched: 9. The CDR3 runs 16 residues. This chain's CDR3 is CASSRGQRSDTGELFF. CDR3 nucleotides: TGTGCCAGCAGCCGGGGACAGCGATCGGACACCGGGGAGCTGTTTTTT. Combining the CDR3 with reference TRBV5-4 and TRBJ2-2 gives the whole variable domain ETGVTQSPTHLIKTRGQQVTLRCSSQSGHNTVSWYQQALGQGPQFIFQYYREEENGRGNFPPRFSGLQFPNYSSELNVNALELDDSALYLCASSRGQRSDTGELFFGEGSRLTVL.

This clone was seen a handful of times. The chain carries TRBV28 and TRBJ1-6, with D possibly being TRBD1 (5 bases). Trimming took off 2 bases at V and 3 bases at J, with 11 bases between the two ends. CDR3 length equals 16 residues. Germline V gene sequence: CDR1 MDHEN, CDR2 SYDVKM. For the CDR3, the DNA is TGTGCCAGCAGTTTAAGAGAAGACAGCTATAATTCACCCCTCCACTTT. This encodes CASSLREDSYNSPLHF. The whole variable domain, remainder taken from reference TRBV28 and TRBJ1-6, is DVKVTQSSRYLVKRTGEKVFLECVQDMDHENMFWYRQDPGLGLRLIYFSYDVKMKEKGDIPEGYSVSREKKERFSLILESASTNQTSMYLCASSLREDSYNSPLHFGNGTRLTVT.

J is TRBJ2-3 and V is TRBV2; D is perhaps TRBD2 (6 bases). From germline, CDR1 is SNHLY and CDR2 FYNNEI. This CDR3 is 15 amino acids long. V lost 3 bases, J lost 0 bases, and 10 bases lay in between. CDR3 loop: CASSEAGTSTDTQYF. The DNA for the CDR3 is TGTGCCAGCAGTGAGGCCGGGACTAGCACAGATACGCAGTATTTT.

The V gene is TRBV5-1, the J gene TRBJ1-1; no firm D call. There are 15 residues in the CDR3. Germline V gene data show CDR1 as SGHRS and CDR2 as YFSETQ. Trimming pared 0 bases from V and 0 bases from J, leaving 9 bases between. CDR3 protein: CASSLDRQLNTEAFF. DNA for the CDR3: TGCGCCAGCAGCTTGGATCGGCAGTTGAACACTGAAGCTTTCTTT.

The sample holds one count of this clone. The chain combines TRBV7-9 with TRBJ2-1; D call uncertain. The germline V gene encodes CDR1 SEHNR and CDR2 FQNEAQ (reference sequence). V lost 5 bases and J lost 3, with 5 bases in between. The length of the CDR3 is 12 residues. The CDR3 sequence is CASSEGYNEQFF. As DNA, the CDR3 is TGTGCCAGCAGCGAAGGCTACAATGAGCAGTTCTTC. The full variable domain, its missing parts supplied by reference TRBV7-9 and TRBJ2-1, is DTGVSQNPRHKITKRGQNVTFRCDPISEHNRLYWYRQTLGQGPEFLTYFQNEAQLEKSRLLSDRFSAERPKGSFSTLEIQRTEQGDSAMYLCASSEGYNEQFFGPGTRLTVL.

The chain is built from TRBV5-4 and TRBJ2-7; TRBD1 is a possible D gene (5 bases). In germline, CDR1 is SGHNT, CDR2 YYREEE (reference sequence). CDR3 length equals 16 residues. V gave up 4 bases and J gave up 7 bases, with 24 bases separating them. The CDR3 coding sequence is TGTGCCAGCAGCGTTACGGACATCTTCTCCCAAAGGGAGCAGTACTTC. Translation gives CASSVTDIFSQREQYF.

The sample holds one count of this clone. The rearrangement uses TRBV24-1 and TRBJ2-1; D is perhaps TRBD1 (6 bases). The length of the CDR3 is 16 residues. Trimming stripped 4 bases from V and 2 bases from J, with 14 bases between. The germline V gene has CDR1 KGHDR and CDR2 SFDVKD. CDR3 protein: CATSDPSAGAYNEQFF. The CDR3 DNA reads TGTGCCACCAGTGACCCGTCGGCAGGGGCCTACAATGAGCAGTTCTTC.

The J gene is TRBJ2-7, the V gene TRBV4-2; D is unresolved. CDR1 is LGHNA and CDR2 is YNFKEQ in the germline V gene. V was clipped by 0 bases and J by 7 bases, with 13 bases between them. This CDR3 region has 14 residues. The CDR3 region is CASSQDAYVWEQYF. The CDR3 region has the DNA TGTGCCAGCAGCCAAGATGCCTATGTATGGGAGCAGTACTTC.

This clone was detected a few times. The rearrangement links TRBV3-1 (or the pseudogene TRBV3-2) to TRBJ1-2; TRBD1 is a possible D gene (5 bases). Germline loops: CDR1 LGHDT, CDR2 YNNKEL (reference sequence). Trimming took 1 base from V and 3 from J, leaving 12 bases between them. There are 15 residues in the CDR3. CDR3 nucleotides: TGTGCCAGCAGCCAAGTTGAAGGGACTGACTATGGCTACACCTTC. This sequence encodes CASSQVEGTDYGYTF.

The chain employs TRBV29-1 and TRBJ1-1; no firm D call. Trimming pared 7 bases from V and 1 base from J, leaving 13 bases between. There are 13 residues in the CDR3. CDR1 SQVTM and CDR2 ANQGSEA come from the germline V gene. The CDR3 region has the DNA TGCAGCGGTAGAGTACAGCAGAACACTGAAGCTTTCTTT. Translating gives CSGRVQQNTEAFF.

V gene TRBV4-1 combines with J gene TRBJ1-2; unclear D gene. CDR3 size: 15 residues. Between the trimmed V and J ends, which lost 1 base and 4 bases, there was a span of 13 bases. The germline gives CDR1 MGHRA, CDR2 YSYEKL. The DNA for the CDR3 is TGCGCCAGCAGCCAAGCTGGGATCTCTATCTATGGCTACACCTTC. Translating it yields CASSQAGISIYGYTF.

CDR3 region: CASSMTVKNEKLFF. Written as DNA, the CDR3 is TGTGCCAGCAGCATGACAGTAAAAAATGAAAAACTGTTTTTT. The chain has TRBV7-2 and TRBJ1-4, with D tentatively TRBD1 (5 bases). V was clipped by 5 bases and J by 5 bases, with 12 bases between them. The CDR3 has 14 residues. Looked up from germline, CDR1 is SGHTA and CDR2 is FQGNSA.

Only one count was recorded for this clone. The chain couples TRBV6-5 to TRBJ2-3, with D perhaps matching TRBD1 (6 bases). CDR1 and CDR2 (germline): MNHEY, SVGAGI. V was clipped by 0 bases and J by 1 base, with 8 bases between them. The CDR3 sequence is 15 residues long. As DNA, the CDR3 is TGTGCCAGCAGTTACTCGGGGGCTCGCACAGATACGCAGTATTTT. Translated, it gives CASSYSGARTDTQYF.

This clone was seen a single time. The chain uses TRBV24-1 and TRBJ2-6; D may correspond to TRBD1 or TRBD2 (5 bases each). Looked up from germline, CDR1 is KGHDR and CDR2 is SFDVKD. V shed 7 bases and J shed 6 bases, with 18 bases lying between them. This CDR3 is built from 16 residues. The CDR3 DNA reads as TGTGCCACCAGCTCCCCCCGGGGCAGGGAGGCCAACGTCCTGACTTTC. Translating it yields CATSSPRGREANVLTF.

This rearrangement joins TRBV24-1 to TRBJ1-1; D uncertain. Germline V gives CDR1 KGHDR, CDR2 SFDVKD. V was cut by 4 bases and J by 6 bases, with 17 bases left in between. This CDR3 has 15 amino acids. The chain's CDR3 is CATSDSRGARPEAFF. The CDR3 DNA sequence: TGTGCCACCAGTGACTCGCGGGGTGCCCGACCTGAAGCTTTCTTT.